The source of this TCR beta chain is a study of cytomegalovirus exposure and HLA in healthy donors. About the research overall: The platform used for the 120 or so validation repertoires matched that of the approximately 620 first-cohort repertoires, a later analysis reported.

As to this clone: What it recognizes is unknown.

Only in-frame clones appear in the TCRdb table, and some are missing; sequencing was by immunoSEQ multiplex PCR. The sample contains approximately 150,000 clones, around nine tenths of which appear only once. This CDR3 spans 15 amino acids. V was shortened by 0 bases and J by 11 bases, with 17 bases between the two germline ends. Study results and caveats: The study put 160 or so TCR beta chains on its list as cytomegalovirus-associated. Three CMV-associated chains were confirmed in vitro to be specific for CMV antigens.

V and J are TRBV23-1 and TRBJ2-4; D is possibly TRBD1 (6 bases). TRBV23-1 carries the ORF label, with uncertain function. This TCR derives from a woman in her 30s in good health and CMV-seronegative. Material: PBMCs. As DNA, the CDR3 is TGCGCCAGCAGTCAATCGAGGCAGGGGCAGAAGGTTCAGTACTTC. Translated, it gives CASSQSRQGQKVQYF.